These 6 T cell receptor beta chains share one sample of origin, sequenced in a study of blood T cells in healthy people across ages. Using a J-beta primer mix together with a sample-barcoded 5' primer, a second PCR was run for about 6 to 12 cycles. From the 5' RACE reads, TCRdb called clonotypes with MiXCR, one entry per CDR3 protein. The sample shows around 870,000 distinct CDR3 sequences, roughly 26% of them seen only once. Sequencing was done on a sample of blood. The source is an elderly woman in good health.

Comment on this clonotype: A read error may produce the germline difference seen at one junction end. The chain links TRBV18 to TRBJ1-4, with a weak D call TRBD1 (5 bases). The CDR3 spans 16 residues. Per the germline V gene, CDR1 is KGHSH and CDR2 is LQKENI. The CDR3: CTSSPYRQQLNEELFF. CDR3 sequence (DNA): TGTACCAGCTCACCATACCGACAGCAACTTAATGAAGAACTGTTTTTT.

The chain links TRBV9 to TRBJ2-3; 9 bases agree with TRBD1. Germline-derived CDR1 and CDR2 are SGDLS and YYNGEE. This CDR3 region has 13 residues. V was clipped by 7 bases and J by 3 bases; unmatched bases: 3. In nucleotides, the CDR3 is TGTGCCAGCGGACAGGGGTTAACAGATACGCAGTATTTT. This sequence encodes CASGQGLTDTQYF.

In the case of this clonotype: At one end the junction does not follow the germline gene, possibly because of a read error. This chain links TRBV7-9 with TRBJ2-7; 13 nucleotides line up with TRBD2. This CDR3 contains 16 residues. Germline values: CDR1 SEHNR, CDR2 FQNEAQ (reference sequence). The CDR3 nucleotides are TGTGTCAGCAGCTTAGGACTAGCGGGAGCCTCCTACGAGCAGTACTTC. Translated, it gives CVSSLGLAGASYEQYF.

Of note for this clonotype: This could be a read error, since a much larger clone is one nucleotide away. J is TRBJ2-7 and V is TRBV20-1; 9 positions match TRBD1. From germline, CDR1 is DFQATT and CDR2 SNEGSKA (reference sequence). J gave up 4 bases and V 3 bases, and 4 bases lay outside the gene matches. This CDR3 comprises 13 residues. CDR3 DNA sequence: TGCAGTGCTAGGGGACAGGGATGTTACGAGCAGTACTTC. Amino acids: CSARGQGCYEQYF.

Points on this clonotype: The junction departs from the called germline gene at one end, perhaps through a read error. The chain carries TRBV12-3 or TRBV12-4 and TRBJ2-3, with unresolved D. The CDR3 extends over 13 amino acids. DNA for the CDR3: TGTGCCAGCAGTTCCTTAGCAGGAGATACGGAGTATTTT. Its translation is CASSSLAGDTEYF.

This clonotype was counted at least ten times. The chain uses TRBV6-4 and TRBJ1-2; D is unclear. CDR1 and CDR2 from the germline V gene are MRHNA and SNTAGT. The V and J ends lost 2 bases and 8 bases respectively, with 18 bases between them. This CDR3 spans 15 amino acids. This chain's CDR3 is CASSDLFLGRGGYTF. CDR3 nucleotides: TGTGCCAGCAGTGACCTCTTCCTAGGGCGAGGCGGCTACACCTTC.